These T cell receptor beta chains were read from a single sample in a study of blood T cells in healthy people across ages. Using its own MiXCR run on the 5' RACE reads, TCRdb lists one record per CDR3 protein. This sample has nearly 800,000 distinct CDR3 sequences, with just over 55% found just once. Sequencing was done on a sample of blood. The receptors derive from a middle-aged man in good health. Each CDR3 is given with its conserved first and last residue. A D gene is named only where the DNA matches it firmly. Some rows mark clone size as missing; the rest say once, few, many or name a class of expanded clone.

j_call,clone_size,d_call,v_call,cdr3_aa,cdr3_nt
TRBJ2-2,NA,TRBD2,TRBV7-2,CAESGVSDTGELFF,TGTGCCGAGAGCGGGGTTTCGGACACCGGGGAGCTGTTTTTT
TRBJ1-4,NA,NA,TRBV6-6,CAGSDTGGEKLFF,TGTGCCGGCAGCGACACCGGCGGGGAAAAACTGTTTTTT
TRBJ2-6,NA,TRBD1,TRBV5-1,CASSSSPGGSGANVLTF,TGCGCCAGCAGCTCGTCCCCAGGGGGCTCTGGGGCCAACGTCCTGACTTTC
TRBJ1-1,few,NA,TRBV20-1,CSARGGHMNTEAFF,TGCAGTGCTAGAGGGGGGCACATGAACACTGAAGCTTTCTTT
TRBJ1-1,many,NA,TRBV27,CASSLMNTEAFF,TGTGCCAGCAGTTTAATGAACACTGAAGCTTTCTTT
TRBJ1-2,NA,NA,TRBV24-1,CATSDFAGGYTF,TGTGCCACCAGTGATTTTGCTGGCGGCTACACCTTC
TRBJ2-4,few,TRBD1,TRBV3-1,CASSQGQSSKNIQYF,TGTGCCAGCAGCCAGGGACAGTCATCCAAAAACATTCAGTACTTC
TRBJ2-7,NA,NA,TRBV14,CASSQGGLIYEQYF,TGTGCCAGCAGCCAAGGGGGACTTATCTACGAGCAGTACTTC
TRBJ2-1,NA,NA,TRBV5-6,CASSLNLNHGDEQFF,TGTGCCAGCAGCCTGAACCTCAACCATGGGGATGAGCAGTTCTTC
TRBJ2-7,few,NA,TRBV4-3,CASSQDLGGAYEQYF,TGCGCCAGCAGCCAAGATCTGGGGGGAGCCTACGAGCAGTACTTC
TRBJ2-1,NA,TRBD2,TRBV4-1,CASSRDIAGLPYNEQFF,TGCGCCAGCAGCCGGGATATAGCGGGACTTCCCTACAATGAGCAGTTCTTC
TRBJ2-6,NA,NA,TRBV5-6,CASSLYTHRGSGANVLTF,TGTGCCAGCAGCTTGTATACACATCGGGGGTCTGGGGCCAACGTCCTGACTTTC
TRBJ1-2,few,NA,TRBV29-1,CSVERVSRGGYTF,TGCAGCGTTGAACGTGTGTCGCGGGGAGGCTACACCTTC
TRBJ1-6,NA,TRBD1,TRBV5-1,CASSSGGPENNSPLHF,TGCGCCAGCAGCTCAGGGGGCCCCGAAAATAATTCACCCCTCCACTTT
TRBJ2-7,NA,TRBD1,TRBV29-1,CSVGTGAFYNEQYF,TGCAGCGTGGGGACAGGAGCGTTTTACAATGAGCAGTACTTC
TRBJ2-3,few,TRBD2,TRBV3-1,CASSQGEGKGTQYF,TGTGCCAGCAGCCAAGGGGAGGGGAAAGGTACGCAGTATTTT
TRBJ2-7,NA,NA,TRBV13,CASSDRYEQYF,TGTGCCAGCAGCGACCGCTACGAGCAGTACTTC
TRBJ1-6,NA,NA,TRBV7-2,CASSLAGPTNSPLHF,TGTGCCAGCAGCTTAGCTGGTCCAACGAATTCACCCCTCCACTTT
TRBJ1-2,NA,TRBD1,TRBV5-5,CASSIPGQNYGYTF,TGTGCCAGCAGCATACCGGGACAGAACTATGGCTACACCTTC
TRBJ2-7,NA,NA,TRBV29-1,CSVEKMGRPYEQYF,TGCAGCGTTGAAAAAATGGGGAGACCCTACGAGCAGTACTTC
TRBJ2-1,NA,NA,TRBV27,CASSLRSDWSYNEQFF,TGTGCCAGCAGTTTAAGATCCGACTGGAGCTACAATGAGCAGTTCTTC
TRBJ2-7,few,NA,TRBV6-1,CASSEEIGGTYEQYF,TGTGCCAGCAGTGAAGAGATTGGGGGCACCTACGAGCAGTACTTC
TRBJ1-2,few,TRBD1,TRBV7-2,CASSSGTGIYGYTF,TGTGCCAGCAGTTCCGGGACAGGGATATATGGCTACACCTTC
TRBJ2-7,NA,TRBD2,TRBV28,CASSLVGRGSFEQYF,TGTGCCAGCAGTTTAGTCGGGAGGGGCTCGTTCGAGCAGTACTTC
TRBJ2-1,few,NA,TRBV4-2,CASSQEGIDYEQFF,TGTGCCAGCAGCCAAGAGGGAATCGATTATGAGCAGTTCTTC
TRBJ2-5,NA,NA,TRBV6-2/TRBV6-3,CASTINLAETQYF,TGTGCCAGCACAATCAACCTGGCGGAGACCCAGTACTTC
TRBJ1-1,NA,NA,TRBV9,CASSAEVEITEAFF,TGTGCCAGCAGCGCCGAGGTGGAGATAACTGAAGCTTTCTTT
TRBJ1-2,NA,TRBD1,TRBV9,CASSGRGVSYGYTF,TGTGCCAGCAGCGGCAGGGGGGTTTCCTATGGCTACACCTTC
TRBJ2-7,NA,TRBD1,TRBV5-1,CASSLAPDRGYEQYF,TGCGCCAGCAGCTTGGCCCCGGACAGGGGCTACGAGCAGTACTTT
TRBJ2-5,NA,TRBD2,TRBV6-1,CASSGTSVQGTQYF,TGTGCCAGCAGCGGGACTAGCGTCCAGGGGACCCAGTACTTC
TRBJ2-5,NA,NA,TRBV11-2,CASSLRIANQETQYF,TGTGCCAGCAGCTTGAGAATAGCGAACCAAGAGACCCAGTACTTC
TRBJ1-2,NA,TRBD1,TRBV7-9,CASSSPDRELNYGYTF,TGTGCCAGCAGCTCGCCGGACAGGGAGCTTAACTATGGCTACACCTTC
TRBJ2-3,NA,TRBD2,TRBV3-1,CASSPRLAGGLRETQYF,TGTGCCAGCAGCCCCAGACTAGCGGGGGGGCTAAGAGAGACCCAGTATTTT
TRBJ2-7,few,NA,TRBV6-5,CASGEQGDYEQYF,TGTGCCAGCGGGGAACAGGGAGACTACGAGCAGTACTTC
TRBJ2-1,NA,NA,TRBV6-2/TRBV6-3,CASSYSQQGAYNEQFF,TGTGCCAGCAGTTACTCGCAACAGGGAGCCTACAATGAGCAGTTCTTC
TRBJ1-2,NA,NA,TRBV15,CATSRLPGGYTF,TGTGCCACCAGCAGACTCCCCGGGGGCTACACCTTC
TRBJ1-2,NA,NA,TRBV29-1,CSVEDPGARGSHGYTF,TGCAGCGTTGAAGATCCGGGCGCCCGAGGGAGTCATGGCTACACCTTC
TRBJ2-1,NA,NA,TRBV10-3,CAISESPAIAEYNEQFF,TGTGCCATCAGTGAGTCCCCCGCGATAGCTGAGTACAATGAGCAGTTCTTC
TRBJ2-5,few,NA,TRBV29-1,CSGGFQETQYF,TGCAGCGGGGGATTCCAAGAGACCCAGTACTTC
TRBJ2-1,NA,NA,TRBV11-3,CASSQGPPREQFF,TGTGCCAGCAGCCAGGGACCCCCCCGGGAGCAGTTCTTC
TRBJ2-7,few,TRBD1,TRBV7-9,CASSDRTGTPYEQYF,TGTGCCAGCAGCGATCGGACAGGGACGCCCTACGAGCAGTACTTC
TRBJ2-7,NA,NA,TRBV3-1,CASSPPRLRYPSSYEQYF,TGTGCCAGCAGCCCCCCCCGGCTAAGGTACCCATCCTCCTACGAGCAGTACTTC
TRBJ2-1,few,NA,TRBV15,CATALISYGTVAESSYNEQFF,TGTGCCACCGCCCTCATCTCCTACGGGACAGTAGCGGAAAGCTCCTACAATGAGCAGTTCTTC
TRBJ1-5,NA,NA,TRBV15,CATSRDVNQPQHF,TGTGCCACCAGCAGAGATGTAAATCAGCCCCAGCATTTT
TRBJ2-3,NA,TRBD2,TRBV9,CASGEGTTDTQYF,TGTGCCAGCGGGGAGGGAACCACAGATACGCAGTATTTT
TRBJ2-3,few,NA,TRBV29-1,CSVDVTNPQGGTRADTQYF,TGCAGCGTTGACGTTACAAATCCCCAGGGGGGGACTAGAGCAGATACGCAGTATTTT
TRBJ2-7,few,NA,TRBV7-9,CASSPFSAGSPYEQYF,TGTGCCAGCAGCCCCTTCAGCGCGGGGTCCCCCTACGAGCAGTACTTC
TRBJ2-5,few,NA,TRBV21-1,CASSNRTLGLAGGPETQYF,TGTGCCAGCAGCAACCGGACACTAGGACTAGCGGGAGGGCCAGAGACCCAGTACTTC
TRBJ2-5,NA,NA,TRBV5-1,CASTGAQETQYF,TGCGCCAGCACAGGGGCGCAAGAGACCCAGTACTTC
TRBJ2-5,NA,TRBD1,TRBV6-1,CASTRTGGLEETQYF,TGTGCCAGCACAAGGACAGGGGGACTGGAAGAGACCCAGTACTTC
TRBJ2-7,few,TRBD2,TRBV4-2,CASSQEPSGLPYEQYF,TGTGCCAGCAGCCAAGAACCTAGCGGGTTACCCTACGAGCAGTACTTC
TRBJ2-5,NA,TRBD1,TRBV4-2,CASSPDRDNEQYF,TGTGCCAGCAGCCCAGACAGGGACAATGAGCAGTACTTC
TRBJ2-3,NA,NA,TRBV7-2,CASSFPPIGGGDTQYF,TGTGCCAGCAGCTTTCCACCCATCGGGGGAGGAGATACGCAGTATTTT
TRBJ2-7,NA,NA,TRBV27,CASSFLRGGPFSYEQYF,TGTGCCAGCAGTTTTCTCAGGGGAGGGCCCTTCTCCTACGAGCAGTACTTC
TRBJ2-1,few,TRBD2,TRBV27,CASSLQGRGLAGSVQFF,TGTGCCAGCAGTTTACAGGGCCGAGGTCTAGCGGGAAGTGTGCAGTTCTTC
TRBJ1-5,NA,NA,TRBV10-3,CAISGTPNNQPQHF,TGTGCCATCAGTGGTACGCCCAACAATCAGCCCCAGCATTTT
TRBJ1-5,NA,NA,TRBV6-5,CATQAASNQPQHF,TGCGCCACCCAGGCGGCTAGCAATCAGCCCCAGCATTTT
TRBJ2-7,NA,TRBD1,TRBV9,CARDRFTGGMGVYEQYF,TGTGCCAGAGACCGCTTTACAGGGGGGATGGGAGTCTACGAGCAGTACTTC
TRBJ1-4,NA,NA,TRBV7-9,CASQKGATNEKLFF,TGTGCCAGCCAAAAAGGGGCAACTAATGAAAAACTGTTTTTT